This record looks at one TCR delta chain sequence and its context. The protein that TCRdb holds for this DNA derives from a much larger clone and differs from the translated DNA at residue 10, which likely indicates a read error; the protein shown here is translated from the DNA. Between the trimmed V and J ends, which lost 4 bases and 2 bases, there was a span of 26 bases. The CDR3 totals 17 residues. Germline assignment: CDR1 TVYSNPD and CDR2 GDNSRS (reference sequence). TCRdb ran CATT on the multiplex PCR reads. The sample yields around 52,000 delta-chain clones, around 1.7% seen once. The data originate from a study of γδ T cells in repeated Plasmodium falciparum infection. Gammadelta T cells were flow-sorted from PBMC into Vgamma9/Vdelta2+ and Vdelta2-negative populations for bulk analysis.

The rearrangement uses TRDV3 and TRDJ1, with D maybe TRDD2 (5 bases). What was sequenced was gamma-delta T cells from blood. This TCR was recovered from a pool of human donors (malaria-infected and uninfected, not separated). In DNA form, the CDR3 reads TGTGCCTCTCCACCACGGTACTTCCCCCCGCGGACCGATAAACTCATCTTT. This sequence encodes CASPPRYFPPRTDKLIF.